Presented here are 26 T cell receptor beta chains from one specimen sequenced in a study of cytomegalovirus exposure and HLA in healthy donors. The PCR was carried out with 60 Vbeta primers and 13 Jbeta primers. Assay: immunoSEQ multiplex PCR; the TCRdb copy retains only in-frame clones and omits some. The sample includes roughly 77,000 clones, approximately 61% of them seen just once. Sequencing input: PBMCs. The origin of the receptors is a woman in her forties or fifties in good health and CMV-seropositive.

The V and J genes are TRBV7-9 and TRBJ1-3; D may be TRBD1 (5 bases). The CDR3 is 15 amino acids. Germline V gene lookup returns CDR1 SEHNR and CDR2 FQNEAQ (reference sequence). With 5 bases removed from V and 4 bases from J, the gap between germline ends came to 15 bases. The chain's CDR3 is CASSTSRDFGNTIYF. Written as DNA, the CDR3 is TGTGCCAGCAGCACTAGCAGGGACTTCGGAAACACCATATATTTT.

This clone has just a few counts. This chain joins TRBV27 and TRBJ1-5; D remains unclear. CDR3 length equals 13 residues. Trimming removed 2 bases at V and 9 bases at J, with 11 bases between. CDR1 is MNHEY, CDR2 SMNVEV, per germline (reference sequence). CDR3 in DNA: TGTGCCAGCAGTTTAGAGGGAGGAGGGCCCCAGCATTTT. Residues: CASSLEGGGPQHF.

The chain recombines TRBV19 with TRBJ1-2; D gene unclear. Germline V CDR1 and CDR2: LNHDA, SQIVND (reference sequence). V shed 3 bases and J shed 9 bases, with 11 bases lying between them. The CDR3 sequence is 12 residues long. CDR3 nucleotides: TGTGCCAGTAGTATCGGGGTACTAAGCTACACCTTC. The encoded protein is CASSIGVLSYTF. The variable domain in full, with the rest retrieved from reference TRBV19 and TRBJ1-2, is DGGITQSPKYLFRKEGQNVTLSCEQNLNHDAMYWYRQDPGQGLRLIYYSQIVNDFQKGDIAEGYSVSREKKESFPLTVTSAQKNPTAFYLCASSIGVLSYTFGSGTRLTVV.

The rearrangement joins TRBV9 to TRBJ1-1, with D unclear. The CDR3 covers 13 residues. V lost 4 bases to trimming and J lost 4 bases, with 11 bases between them. CDR1 SGDLS and CDR2 YYNGEE come from the germline V gene. The CDR3 nucleotides read TGTGCCAGCAGCCCATCGACTGGCACTGAAGCTTTCTTT. Residues: CASSPSTGTEAFF.

The genes are TRBV15 and TRBJ2-5; D possibly corresponds to TRBD2 (5 bases). The J call may be wrong; the DNA end is better matched by TRBJ2-7. The germline V gene encodes CDR1 LNHNV and CDR2 YYDKDF (reference sequence). The CDR3 covers 14 residues. The CDR3: CATSRDEGTYEQYF. The CDR3 nucleotides are TGTGCCACCAGCAGAGATGAGGGCACCTACGAGCAGTACTTC.

This clone came up a few times. V and J are TRBV5-4 and TRBJ1-3; D uncertain. The CDR3 runs 13 residues. CDR1 and CDR2 from the germline V gene are SGHNT and YYREEE (reference sequence). Trimming shortened V by 1 base and J by 4 bases, and 6 bases separated the two germline ends. The CDR3 nucleotides are TGTGCCAGCAGCTTGAACACCGGAAACACCATATATTTT. Its translation: CASSLNTGNTIYF.

Only a few counts were recorded for this clone. The genes are TRBV5-4 and TRBJ1-6; 8 nucleotides match TRBD1. CDR1 is SGHNT, CDR2 YYREEE, per germline (reference sequence). Trimming cost V 4 bases and J 10 bases; bases outside gene matches: 7. The CDR3 sequence is 14 residues long. CDR3 amino acids: CASSNGQGNSPLHF. The DNA of the CDR3 is TGTGCCAGCAGCAACGGACAGGGAAACTCACCCCTCCACTTT.

There are a few counts of this clone. The chain links TRBV2 to TRBJ2-5; TRBD2 matches 9 bases. Trimming took 8 bases from V and 5 from J; bases not matched to a gene: 6. This CDR3 has 13 amino acids. Germline V CDR1 and CDR2: SNHLY, FYNNEI. This chain's CDR3 is CASGGGGGETQYF. The CDR3 DNA follows: TGTGCCAGCGGAGGCGGGGGGGGCGAGACCCAGTACTTC.

There are a few counts of this clone. The chain links TRBV18 to TRBJ1-1, with D perhaps TRBD1 (6 bases). There are 15 residues in the CDR3. The V gene lost 3 bases and the J gene lost 5 bases, with 16 bases spanning the gap. CDR1 KGHSH and CDR2 LQKENI come from the germline V gene. This chain's CDR3 is CASSPNTGSGTEAFF. As DNA, the CDR3 is TGTGCCAGCTCACCGAACACAGGGTCGGGGACTGAAGCTTTCTTT.

This clone was detected a few times. The rearrangement joins TRBV5-1 to TRBJ2-1; 11 nucleotides agree with TRBD2. J lost 7 bases, V lost 2 bases, and 8 bases had no gene match. CDR3 length: 16 amino acids. The germline gives CDR1 SGHRS, CDR2 YFSETQ. CDR3 protein: CASSFIAGGPENEQFF. The CDR3 DNA sequence: TGCGCCAGCAGCTTTATAGCGGGGGGGCCGGAAAATGAGCAGTTCTTC.

The chain joins TRBV5-8 to TRBJ2-4, with TRBD1 identical over 10 bases. The CDR3 totals 14 residues. V lost 1 base to trimming and J lost 8 bases; unmatched junction nucleotides: 3. Per the germline V gene, CDR1 is SGHTS and CDR2 is YDEGEE. The CDR3 here is CASSLRQGADIQYF. DNA of the CDR3: TGTGCCAGCAGCTTGAGACAGGGGGCCGACATTCAGTACTTC.

This clone was recorded only once. The chain joins TRBV27 to TRBJ1-1, with 9 bases lining up with TRBD1. CDR3 length equals 14 residues. CDR1 MNHEY and CDR2 SMNVEV come from the germline V gene (reference sequence). The ends lost 4 bases at V and 3 bases at J; junction bases unmatched: 3. The CDR3: CASSWGQGDTEAFF. The CDR3, as DNA: TGTGCCAGCAGTTGGGGACAGGGAGACACTGAAGCTTTCTTT.

The chain is built from TRBV25-1 and TRBJ1-2; 7 bases match TRBD1. CDR1 is MGHDK, CDR2 SYGVNS, per germline. The CDR3 sequence is 18 residues long. V was pared by 4 bases and J by 5 bases, with 19 bases of the junction left unmatched. CDR3 sequence (DNA): TGTGCCAGCAGTGGGGAAGTGTTGACAGGGATCCTTGGGTATGGCTACACCTTC. Its protein is CASSGEVLTGILGYGYTF.

V and J are TRBV9 and TRBJ1-4, with 8 bases identical to TRBD1. Germline V gene lookup returns CDR1 SGDLS and CDR2 YYNGEE. Trimming at V came to 4 bases and at J to 6 bases, leaving 8 bases not matched to a gene. The CDR3 runs to 15 residues. The CDR3 DNA is TGTGCCAGCAGCACCCGACAGGGGTTTGATGAAAAACTGTTTTTT. It codes for CASSTRQGFDEKLFF.

This clone came up a few times. This chain connects TRBV6-1 to TRBJ2-7; 7 bases fit TRBD2. V gave up 6 bases and J gave up 5 bases; unmatched junction bases: 4. CDR1 is MNHNS and CDR2 is SASEGT in the germline V gene. The CDR3 sequence is 12 residues long. This CDR3 is CASRNREDEQYV. The CDR3 DNA is TGTGCCAGCAGAAATCGGGAGGACGAGCAGTACGTC.

J is TRBJ2-1 and V is TRBV7-9; 10 bases are a match to TRBD2. Unmatched junction bases numbered 1, after V lost 1 base and J lost 7 bases. The CDR3 has 14 residues. CDR1 is SEHNR, CDR2 FQNEAQ, per germline (reference sequence). This CDR3 is CASSLDSGGNEQFF. CDR3 in DNA: TGTGCCAGCAGCTTAGATAGCGGGGGGAATGAGCAGTTCTTC.

The V and J genes are TRBV7-6 and TRBJ1-3, with TRBD1 as a possible D gene (6 bases). Germline-derived CDR1 and CDR2 are SGHVS and FNYEAQ. V was trimmed by 4 bases and J by 0 bases, leaving 13 bases between them. The CDR3 is 16 amino acids. The CDR3 spells CASSSPRGDSGNTIYF. CDR3 sequence (DNA): TGTGCCAGCAGCTCCCCCAGGGGAGACTCTGGAAACACCATATATTTT. Full variable domain (outside the CDR3, taken from reference TRBV7-6 and TRBJ1-3): GAGVSQSPRYKVTKRGQDVALRCDPISGHVSLYWYRQALGQGPEFLTYFNYEAQQDKSGLPNDRFSAERPEGSISTLTIQRTEQRDSAMYRCASSSPRGDSGNTIYFGEGSWLTVV.

The chain has TRBV11-2 and TRBJ1-1; 9 nucleotides line up with TRBD1. CDR3 length: 14 residues. J was trimmed by 6 bases and V by 4 bases; bases with no gene match: 6. Germline V lookup: CDR1 SGHAT, CDR2 FQNNGV. CDR3 nucleotides: TGTGCCAGCAGCTGGGGACAGGGAAGCTCTGAAGCTTTCTTT. It yields the protein CASSWGQGSSEAFF.

Only a few counts were recorded for this clone. The chain combines TRBV7-9 with TRBJ2-7, with 8 bases that match TRBD1. V trimming: 2 bases; J trimming: 5 bases; junction bases outside the gene matches: 8. Germline V gene lookup returns CDR1 SEHNR and CDR2 FQNEAQ (reference sequence). The CDR3 length is 15 residues. CDR3 in DNA: TGTGCCAGCAGCTTAAGGCAGGGGGCAGGGGACGAGCAGTACTTC. Translated: CASSLRQGAGDEQYF.

The chain employs TRBV6-5 and TRBJ1-2; D is ambiguous. Germline V gives CDR1 MNHEY, CDR2 SVGAGI. The CDR3 loop spans 12 amino acids. V was shortened by 6 bases and J by 6 bases, with 11 bases between the two germline ends. CDR3 bases: TGTGCCAGCAGAAGTAGCTCCGATGGCTACACCTTC. Its protein product is CASRSSSDGYTF.

A single count supports this clone. The chain combines TRBV29-1 with TRBJ2-7, with 7 bases lining up with TRBD1. Trimming removed 7 bases from V and 5 bases from J; junction bases left unmatched: 8. The CDR3 is made up of 12 amino acids. Germline-derived CDR1 and CDR2 are SQVTM and ANQGSEA. CDR3 coding DNA: TGCAGCGGGGCGACAGGGAATAACGAGCAGTACTTC. Translation gives CSGATGNNEQYF.

The chain links TRBV6-1 to TRBJ1-3; no clear D gene. This CDR3 is 15 amino acids long. V was cut by 2 bases and J by 0 bases, with 8 bases left in between. CDR1 and CDR2 from the germline V gene are MNHNS and SASEGT. CDR3 nucleotides: TGTGCCAGCAGTGAATTGGAGTTCTCTGGAAACACCATATATTTT. Translating gives CASSELEFSGNTIYF.

This chain joins TRBV5-1 and TRBJ2-3; 12 positions agree with TRBD2. The CDR3 runs to 15 residues. Per the germline V gene, CDR1 is SGHRS and CDR2 is YFSETQ. The V and J ends lost 1 base and 7 bases, in that order; junction bases with no gene match: 4. CDR3 coding DNA: TGCGCCAGCAGCTTGACACTAGCGGGGGGACATACGCAGTATTTT. Amino acids: CASSLTLAGGHTQYF. Full variable domain (outside the CDR3, taken from reference TRBV5-1 and TRBJ2-3): KAGVTQTPRYLIKTRGQQVTLSCSPISGHRSVSWYQQTPGQGLQFLFEYFSETQRNKGNFPGRFSGRQFSNSRSEMNVSTLELGDSALYLCASSLTLAGGHTQYFGPGTRLTVL.

The J gene is TRBJ1-2, the V gene TRBV10-3; the D is unclear. Trimming stripped 10 bases from V and 4 bases from J, with 13 bases between. Germline V lookup: CDR1 ENHRY, CDR2 SYGVKD. The CDR3 totals 12 residues. The CDR3 DNA follows: TGTGCCACTCATCCCGAGGGCTATGGCTACACCTTC. Translating it yields CATHPEGYGYTF.

This clone was detected only a few times. The V gene is TRBV6-1, the J gene TRBJ1-6; TRBD1 is a possible D gene (5 bases). The ends were cut back, 6 bases at V and 7 bases at J, with 16 bases in the middle. CDR1 and CDR2 (germline): MNHNS, SASEGT. The CDR3 contains 15 residues. In DNA form, the CDR3 reads TGTGCCAGCAGCCGGGAGAGGGGTGGAAATTCACCCCTCCACTTT. This translates into CASSRERGGNSPLHF.

The V and J genes are TRBV19 and TRBJ2-1, with D tentatively TRBD1 (6 bases). The CDR3 is made up of 15 amino acids. V was trimmed by 7 bases and J by 2 bases, leaving 15 bases between them. The germline V gene encodes CDR1 LNHDA and CDR2 SQIVND (reference sequence). CDR3 amino acids: CASIPQGDPYNEQFF. The DNA for the CDR3 is TGTGCCAGTATTCCACAGGGAGACCCCTACAATGAGCAGTTCTTC.